Listed below are T cell receptor beta chains from one sample, sequenced in a study of shared clonotypes between healthy human individuals. Measured with immunoSEQ multiplex PCR; TCRdb has only the in-frame clones, and not every one. Of about 2.2 million clones listed, approximately 94% are singletons. The specimen was naive CD8+ T cells from PBMCs. Every receptor here comes from a young man in good health. Some clones in this sample may be carry-over from other donors' samples. Both conserved end residues are part of each CDR3. Each record gives: J gene, V gene, clone size, D gene, CDR3 DNA, CDR3 protein. A D gene is named only where the DNA matches it firmly. A row's size may be missing; if present it is once, few, many or a size class.

j_call: TRBJ2-3
v_call: TRBV5-1
clone_size: NA
d_call: NA
cdr3_nt: TGCGCCAGCAGCTTTGGGGACCCACGCACAGATACGCAGTATTTT
cdr3_aa: CASSFGDPRTDTQYF

j_call: TRBJ2-1
v_call: TRBV11-2
clone_size: NA
d_call: TRBD1
cdr3_nt: TGTGCCAGCAGCTTAGATATGAGGGGGCCGGGACAGGGCGGCAATGAGCAGTTCTTC
cdr3_aa: CASSLDMRGPGQGGNEQFF

j_call: TRBJ1-1
v_call: TRBV19
clone_size: NA
d_call: NA
cdr3_nt: TGTGCCAGTAGTATCCTGGATAACACTGAAGCTTTCTTT
cdr3_aa: CASSILDNTEAFF

j_call: TRBJ1-4
v_call: TRBV7-2
clone_size: NA
d_call: NA
cdr3_nt: TGTGCCAGCAGCTCACGGGACAACAATGAAAAACTGTTTTTT
cdr3_aa: CASSSRDNNEKLFF

j_call: TRBJ1-3
v_call: TRBV6-6
clone_size: NA
d_call: TRBD1
cdr3_nt: TGTGCCAGCAGTTACGCGGGACAGGGGTCGGACACCATATATTTT
cdr3_aa: CASSYAGQGSDTIYF

j_call: TRBJ1-1
v_call: TRBV9
clone_size: NA
d_call: TRBD1
cdr3_nt: TGTGCCAGCAGCGAAGGGGGGACAGGGAGGACTGAAGCTTTCTTT
cdr3_aa: CASSEGGTGRTEAFF

j_call: TRBJ2-5
v_call: TRBV28
clone_size: NA
d_call: TRBD1
cdr3_nt: TGTGCCAGCCACAAGGGGGCTGGAGAGACCCAGTACTTC
cdr3_aa: CASHKGAGETQYF

j_call: TRBJ1-2
v_call: TRBV7-9
clone_size: NA
d_call: NA
cdr3_nt: TGTGCCAGCAGCTTAGCAAAAGCAGGGGACCTTAACTATGGCTACACCTTC
cdr3_aa: CASSLAKAGDLNYGYTF

j_call: TRBJ1-6
v_call: TRBV6-5
clone_size: NA
d_call: NA
cdr3_nt: TGTGCCAGCAGGTCCGACCCTCGGAATTCACCCCTCCACTTT
cdr3_aa: CASRSDPRNSPLHF

j_call: TRBJ2-5
v_call: TRBV19
clone_size: NA
d_call: TRBD1
cdr3_nt: TGTGCCAGTAGGAGGACAGGGCAAGAGACCCAGTACTTC
cdr3_aa: CASRRTGQETQYF

j_call: TRBJ2-7
v_call: TRBV27
clone_size: NA
d_call: TRBD2
cdr3_nt: TGTGCCACTCGAGTTGGGACTAGCGGGAAGGGCTCCTACGAGCAGTACTTC
cdr3_aa: CATRVGTSGKGSYEQYF

j_call: TRBJ1-1
v_call: TRBV9
clone_size: NA
d_call: NA
cdr3_nt: TGTGCCAGCAGCGTAGCCCTGGCGGGGACTGAAGCTTTCTTT
cdr3_aa: CASSVALAGTEAFF

j_call: TRBJ2-1
v_call: TRBV27
clone_size: NA
d_call: NA
cdr3_nt: TGTGCCAGCAGTTTGGACAGCTCCTACAATGAGCAGTTCTTC
cdr3_aa: CASSLDSSYNEQFF

j_call: TRBJ2-2
v_call: TRBV15
clone_size: NA
d_call: NA
cdr3_nt: TGTGCCACCAGCAGAGGAAGGACAGCGAACACCGGGGAGCTGTTTTTT
cdr3_aa: CATSRGRTANTGELFF

j_call: TRBJ1-4
v_call: TRBV9
clone_size: NA
d_call: NA
cdr3_nt: TGTGCCAGCAGCGTAGAAGGGCAGCCGGGGAGGACTAATGAAAAACTGTTTTTT
cdr3_aa: CASSVEGQPGRTNEKLFF

j_call: TRBJ1-1
v_call: TRBV5-8
clone_size: NA
d_call: NA
cdr3_nt: TGTGCCAGCAGCTTGATATTGTACACTGAAGCTTTCTTT
cdr3_aa: CASSLILYTEAFF

j_call: TRBJ2-7
v_call: TRBV4-3
clone_size: NA
d_call: NA
cdr3_nt: TGCGCCAGCAGCCAAGAGCGGCCTCCCTATTCCTACGAGCAGTACTTC
cdr3_aa: CASSQERPPYSYEQYF

j_call: TRBJ2-5
v_call: TRBV4-3
clone_size: once
d_call: NA
cdr3_nt: TGCGCCAGCAGCCAAGATCGCAATAGCGGCCAGACGGGGGAGACCCAGTACTTC
cdr3_aa: CASSQDRNSGQTGETQYF

j_call: TRBJ2-1
v_call: TRBV7-8
clone_size: NA
d_call: TRBD1
cdr3_nt: TGTGCCAGCAGCCTGACAGGGGGCGCCCTGTTACGTGAGCAGTTCTTC
cdr3_aa: CASSLTGGALLREQFF

j_call: TRBJ2-1
v_call: TRBV27
clone_size: NA
d_call: NA
cdr3_nt: TGTGCCAGCAGTTTATACGTGACCCTTGGTGCCTACAATGAGCAGTTCTTC
cdr3_aa: CASSLYVTLGAYNEQFF

j_call: TRBJ2-7
v_call: TRBV6-5
clone_size: NA
d_call: NA
cdr3_nt: TGTGCCAGCAGTTACTTTGGGCTCCAACACGAGCAGTACTTC
cdr3_aa: CASSYFGLQHEQYF

j_call: TRBJ2-1
v_call: TRBV11-2
clone_size: NA
d_call: TRBD1
cdr3_nt: TGTGCCAGCAGGGGGGGGACAGGGAATGAGCAGTTCTTC
cdr3_aa: CASRGGTGNEQFF

j_call: TRBJ2-3
v_call: TRBV19
clone_size: NA
d_call: NA
cdr3_nt: TGTGCCAGTAGTATTTTGGGCTTAAAAACAGATACGCAGTATTTT
cdr3_aa: CASSILGLKTDTQYF

j_call: TRBJ2-1
v_call: TRBV19
clone_size: NA
d_call: TRBD2
cdr3_nt: TGTGCCAGTAGTTCCCTCCACTCCTCGGCGGGAGGGCCGGGGAATGAGCAGTTCTTC
cdr3_aa: CASSSLHSSAGGPGNEQFF

j_call: TRBJ2-3
v_call: TRBV6-6
clone_size: NA
d_call: NA
cdr3_nt: TGTGCCAGCAGTTCGGGGCCCCCGGCGCAGTATTTT
cdr3_aa: CASSSGPPAQYF

j_call: TRBJ1-5
v_call: TRBV19
clone_size: NA
d_call: NA
cdr3_nt: TGTGCCAGTAGTATCGGGGGAGGGCAGCCCCAGCATTTT
cdr3_aa: CASSIGGGQPQHF

j_call: TRBJ2-7
v_call: TRBV7-8
clone_size: NA
d_call: TRBD1
cdr3_nt: TGTGCCAGCAGCGGTCGGGACAGGGCGACCTACGAGCAGTACTTC
cdr3_aa: CASSGRDRATYEQYF

j_call: TRBJ2-7
v_call: TRBV19
clone_size: NA
d_call: NA
cdr3_nt: TGTGCCAGTAGTATTGGGAACGAGCAGTACTTC
cdr3_aa: CASSIGNEQYF

j_call: TRBJ2-7
v_call: TRBV7-8
clone_size: NA
d_call: TRBD2
cdr3_nt: TGTGCCAGCAGCTTAGTTGGGACTAGCGGGGGATCCTACTACGAGCAGTACTTC
cdr3_aa: CASSLVGTSGGSYYEQYF

j_call: TRBJ2-2
v_call: TRBV6-5
clone_size: NA
d_call: NA
cdr3_nt: TGTGCCAGCAGTTCGGGCGGGGCTTTCACCGGGGAGCTGTTTTTT
cdr3_aa: CASSSGGAFTGELFF

j_call: TRBJ2-7
v_call: TRBV11-2
clone_size: NA
d_call: NA
cdr3_nt: TGTGCCAGCAGCTTATCACCCGCCGGCGTCTACGAGCAGTACTTC
cdr3_aa: CASSLSPAGVYEQYF

j_call: TRBJ2-7
v_call: TRBV5-6
clone_size: NA
d_call: TRBD1
cdr3_nt: TGTGCCAGCAGCTTGGGGCAGGGGGCCTACTACGAGCAGTACTTC
cdr3_aa: CASSLGQGAYYEQYF

j_call: TRBJ1-1
v_call: TRBV6-5
clone_size: NA
d_call: NA
cdr3_nt: TGTGCCAGCAGTTACGAGGGCACTGAAGCTTTCTTT
cdr3_aa: CASSYEGTEAFF

j_call: TRBJ2-7
v_call: TRBV5-6
clone_size: NA
d_call: NA
cdr3_nt: TGTGCCAGCAGCGGGAGACGGCGGGGGCGCTACGAGCAGTACTTC
cdr3_aa: CASSGRRRGRYEQYF

j_call: TRBJ2-3
v_call: TRBV29-1
clone_size: NA
d_call: TRBD2
cdr3_nt: TGCAGCGTTGAAGGTGGCTTCGAGGCGGGAGTAGCAGATACGCAGTATTTT
cdr3_aa: CSVEGGFEAGVADTQYF

j_call: TRBJ2-5
v_call: TRBV19
clone_size: NA
d_call: NA
cdr3_nt: TGTGCCAGTAGCGCTAGGATAGCCGCGGAGACCCAGTACTTC
cdr3_aa: CASSARIAAETQYF

j_call: TRBJ2-7
v_call: TRBV10-3
clone_size: NA
d_call: TRBD1
cdr3_nt: TGTGCCATCAGGGCCTCCGGGACAGTCTACGAGCAGTACTTC
cdr3_aa: CAIRASGTVYEQYF

j_call: TRBJ1-1
v_call: TRBV25-1
clone_size: once
d_call: NA
cdr3_nt: TGTGCCAGCAGTGACAGGGTTGGTCGCACTGAAGCTTTCTTT
cdr3_aa: CASSDRVGRTEAFF

j_call: TRBJ2-3
v_call: TRBV15
clone_size: NA
d_call: NA
cdr3_nt: TGTGCCACCAGCAGAGTGGGATGGAATACGCAGTATTTT
cdr3_aa: CATSRVGWNTQYF

j_call: TRBJ1-1
v_call: TRBV28
clone_size: few
d_call: NA
cdr3_nt: TGTGCCAGCAGTTTGGGGGGCGCCGCTGAAGCTTTCTTT
cdr3_aa: CASSLGGAAEAFF

j_call: TRBJ1-2
v_call: TRBV28
clone_size: NA
d_call: NA
cdr3_nt: TGTGCCAGCAGTTTATTCCGGGGGGAAGGTTTCTATGGCTACACCTTC
cdr3_aa: CASSLFRGEGFYGYTF

j_call: TRBJ2-1
v_call: TRBV7-9
clone_size: NA
d_call: NA
cdr3_nt: TGTGCCAGCAGCGCCCGGTATCAAGTCACGGAAACCTACAATGAGCAGTTCTTC
cdr3_aa: CASSARYQVTETYNEQFF

j_call: TRBJ1-1
v_call: TRBV18
clone_size: NA
d_call: NA
cdr3_nt: TGTGCCAGCTCACCCGGATATCCTGAAGCTTTCTTT
cdr3_aa: CASSPGYPEAFF

j_call: TRBJ2-5
v_call: TRBV15
clone_size: NA
d_call: NA
cdr3_nt: TGTGCCACCAGCAGAGATTTGCGTCAAGAGACCCAGTACTTC
cdr3_aa: CATSRDLRQETQYF

j_call: TRBJ1-1
v_call: TRBV20-1
clone_size: NA
d_call: NA
cdr3_nt: TGCAGTGTCGACGGTTACACTGAAGCTTTCTTT
cdr3_aa: CSVDGYTEAFF

j_call: TRBJ2-7
v_call: TRBV11-2
clone_size: NA
d_call: NA
cdr3_nt: TGTGCCAGCAGCTTTTGGAGGGACTACGAGCAGTACTTC
cdr3_aa: CASSFWRDYEQYF

j_call: TRBJ1-5
v_call: TRBV9
clone_size: once
d_call: NA
cdr3_nt: TGTGCCAGCAGCGTAGCCGAAAATCAGCCCCAGCATTTT
cdr3_aa: CASSVAENQPQHF

j_call: TRBJ2-1
v_call: TRBV6-5
clone_size: NA
d_call: NA
cdr3_nt: TGTGCCAGCAGTTACTCGAATAAAGGGACTGAGCAGTTCTTC
cdr3_aa: CASSYSNKGTEQFF

j_call: TRBJ2-7
v_call: TRBV15
clone_size: NA
d_call: TRBD2
cdr3_nt: TGTGCCACCAGCAGAGATTGGGGGGGATGGTACGAGCAGTACTTC
cdr3_aa: CATSRDWGGWYEQYF

j_call: TRBJ2-7
v_call: TRBV6-5
clone_size: NA
d_call: NA
cdr3_nt: TGTGCCAGCAGTTACTTAAGCGCCTTCTACGAGCAGTACTTC
cdr3_aa: CASSYLSAFYEQYF

j_call: TRBJ1-1
v_call: TRBV7-6
clone_size: NA
d_call: NA
cdr3_nt: TGTGCCAGCAGCTTAGGGGTTGGCGACACTGAAGCTTTCTTT
cdr3_aa: CASSLGVGDTEAFF

j_call: TRBJ1-2
v_call: TRBV7-3
clone_size: NA
d_call: TRBD1
cdr3_nt: TGTGCCAGCAGCCCCGGGACAGGACATGGCTACACCTTC
cdr3_aa: CASSPGTGHGYTF

j_call: TRBJ2-7
v_call: TRBV9
clone_size: NA
d_call: NA
cdr3_nt: TGTGCCAGCAGCGCCGGACGGGGTTACGAGCAGTACTTC
cdr3_aa: CASSAGRGYEQYF

j_call: TRBJ2-3
v_call: TRBV9
clone_size: NA
d_call: NA
cdr3_nt: TGTGCCAGCAGCCCCTCGGGCACAGATACGCAGTATTTT
cdr3_aa: CASSPSGTDTQYF

j_call: TRBJ2-3
v_call: TRBV10-1
clone_size: NA
d_call: NA
cdr3_nt: TGCGCCAGCAGTGAGTTCGCGGGGCTTCACACAGATACGCAGTATTTT
cdr3_aa: CASSEFAGLHTDTQYF